These 2 T cell receptor beta chains came from one sample sequenced in a study of blood T cell repertoires in COVID-19. The protocol was immunoSEQ multiplex PCR, while the TCRdb copy is restricted to in-frame clones and leaves out a portion. The sample has approximately 98,000 clones, 88% seen once. The sequencing input was peripheral blood. These receptors all stem from a human donor in a cohort sampled during active COVID-19.

V and J are TRBV5-1 and TRBJ1-6, with TRBD1 identical over 7 bases. Germline-derived CDR1 and CDR2 are SGHRS and YFSETQ. The CDR3 totals 19 residues. Losses at the gene ends were 0 bases for V and 1 base for J; bases not matched to a gene: 10. Written as DNA, the CDR3 is TGCGCCAGCAGCTTGGGGTGGGCGGACAGGAGATCCTATAATTCACCCCTCCACTTT. Protein sequence: CASSLGWADRRSYNSPLHF. The variable domain in full, completed from reference TRBV5-1 and TRBJ1-6, reads KAGVTQTPRYLIKTRGQQVTLSCSPISGHRSVSWYQQTPGQGLQFLFEYFSETQRNKGNFPGRFSGRQFSNSRSEMNVSTLELGDSALYLCASSLGWADRRSYNSPLHFGNGTRLTVT.

The chain has TRBV9 and TRBJ2-7; TRBD1 matches at 10 bases. The CDR3 is made up of 16 amino acids. With 0 bases clipped from V and 5 bases from J, the junction kept 8 bases outside the gene matches. Looked up from germline, CDR1 is SGDLS and CDR2 is YYNGEE. Here the CDR3 reads CASSVGTDRGQDEQYF. The CDR3 DNA follows: TGTGCCAGCAGCGTAGGGACCGACAGGGGGCAAGACGAGCAGTACTTC.